Each of the 26 T cell receptor beta chains below was sequenced from the same sample in a study of siplizumab effects on memory and regulatory T cells. Sequencing used immunoSEQ multiplex PCR; TCRdb keeps in-frame clones, though not all of them. The table shows 50,000 to 70,000 clones, with 90% to 98% occurring only once. Material: naive CD8+ T cells sorted from blood. These receptors were obtained from a human donor in good health.

CDR3 nucleotides: TGTGCCAGCAGCTGGACAGGGGGCAGTACCGGGGAGCTGTTTTTT. Translated: CASSWTGGSTGELFF. The J gene is TRBJ2-2, the V gene TRBV7-3; 11 bases are a match to TRBD1. The CDR3 spans 15 residues. V shed 4 bases, J shed 5 bases, and the junction held 3 bases outside the gene matches. CDR1 SGHTA and CDR2 FQGTGA come from the germline V gene.

The rearrangement uses TRBV7-2 and TRBJ2-1; D perhaps matches TRBD2 (6 bases). The CDR3 spans 13 residues. V shed 5 bases and J shed 7 bases, with 12 bases lying between them. The germline CDR1 and CDR2 sequences are SGHTA and FQGNSA. CDR3 coding DNA: TGTGCCAGCAGCCTCGGGGGTGGGAATGAGCAGTTCTTC. As protein: CASSLGGGNEQFF.

The chain combines TRBV2 with TRBJ1-4; D is unresolved. CDR1 and CDR2 (germline): SNHLY, FYNNEI. Trimming removed 8 bases from V and 2 bases from J, with 6 bases in between. The CDR3 length is 12 residues. CDR3: CASERTNEKLFF. CDR3 DNA: TGTGCCAGCGAGAGGACTAATGAAAAACTGTTTTTT.

The chain links TRBV5-4 to TRBJ1-1; D gene unclear. Trimming took 2 bases from V and 1 from J, leaving 9 bases between them. The CDR3 contains 14 residues. Germline V CDR1 and CDR2: SGHNT, YYREEE (reference sequence). CDR3 loop: CASSFVGGNTEAFF. CDR3 DNA: TGTGCCAGCAGCTTCGTTGGCGGGAACACTGAAGCTTTCTTT.

V gene TRBV27 combines with J gene TRBJ2-1, with D maybe TRBD1 (6 bases). CDR1 MNHEY and CDR2 SMNVEV come from the germline V gene (reference sequence). V was shortened by 5 bases and J by 7 bases, with 21 bases between the two germline ends. The CDR3 has 16 residues. Here the CDR3 DNA reads TGTGCCAGCAGTCCGTATCCCACAGGGATTTTTAATGAGCAGTTCTTC. Protein product: CASSPYPTGIFNEQFF.

The rearrangement joins TRBV11-1 to TRBJ2-7; 11 positions agree with TRBD2. V gave up 4 bases and J gave up 3 bases; unmatched junction bases: 8. The CDR3 loop spans 16 amino acids. Germline CDR1 SGHAT, CDR2 FQDESV (reference sequence). Written as DNA, the CDR3 is TGTGCCAGCAGCTCACGACTAGCGGGGATACTCTACGAGCAGTACTTC. This gives the protein CASSSRLAGILYEQYF.

The chain has TRBV6-5 and TRBJ1-1, with D tentatively TRBD1 (5 bases). The CDR3 covers 14 residues. V was trimmed by 6 bases and J by 1 base, leaving 12 bases between them. The V gene's germline CDR1 is MNHEY and CDR2 SVGAGI. The CDR3 coding sequence is TGTGCCAGCAGGAAAACTCAGGGGAACACTGAAGCTTTCTTT. It encodes CASRKTQGNTEAFF.

V usage is TRBV19 and J usage is TRBJ2-7, with TRBD1 identical over 7 bases. This CDR3 has 15 residues. CDR1 is LNHDA, CDR2 SQIVND, per germline (reference sequence). V shed 5 bases, J shed 2 bases, and the junction held 9 bases outside the gene matches. CDR3 in DNA: TGTGCCAGTAGTGTCGCCGGGACAGCCACCTACGAGCAGTACTTC. As protein: CASSVAGTATYEQYF. The variable domain in full, with the rest retrieved from reference TRBV19 and TRBJ2-7, is DGGITQSPKYLFRKEGQNVTLSCEQNLNHDAMYWYRQDPGQGLRLIYYSQIVNDFQKGDIAEGYSVSREKKESFPLTVTSAQKNPTAFYLCASSVAGTATYEQYFGPGTRLTVT.

The chain uses TRBV5-1 and TRBJ2-2; D ambiguous. Germline V gene data show CDR1 as SGHRS and CDR2 as YFSETQ. The CDR3 length is 15 residues. The V and J ends lost 3 bases and 1 base respectively, with 10 bases between them. The chain's CDR3 is CASSSPLQNTGELFF. In DNA, the CDR3 is TGCGCCAGCAGCTCACCCCTCCAGAACACCGGGGAGCTGTTTTTT.

The rearrangement links TRBV15 to TRBJ1-4, with D perhaps matching TRBD1 (5 bases). CDR1 is LNHNV and CDR2 is YYDKDF in the germline V gene (reference sequence). V was shortened by 5 bases and J by 10 bases, with 11 bases between the two germline ends. The CDR3 contains 12 residues. Here the CDR3 reads CATSLRDLKLFF. CDR3 bases: TGTGCCACCAGCCTCCGGGACCTAAAACTGTTTTTT.

The J gene is TRBJ2-2, the V gene TRBV9; tentative D call: TRBD1 (6 bases). The germline V and J ends were trimmed by 7 bases and 0 bases, with 7 bases remaining between them. CDR3 size: 13 residues. CDR1 is SGDLS, CDR2 YYNGEE, per germline. The CDR3 bases are TGTGCCAGCGGGACATCGAACACCGGGGAGCTGTTTTTT. As protein: CASGTSNTGELFF.

J is TRBJ1-1 and V is TRBV5-1; no definite D call. The ends were cut back, 2 bases at V and 3 bases at J, with 5 bases in the middle. The germline V gene encodes CDR1 SGHRS and CDR2 YFSETQ. The CDR3 is 12 amino acids. The CDR3 loop reads CASSFSDTEAFF. The CDR3 DNA reads as TGCGCCAGCAGCTTTTCAGACACTGAAGCTTTCTTT. The whole variable domain, filled in from reference TRBV5-1 and TRBJ1-1, reads KAGVTQTPRYLIKTRGQQVTLSCSPISGHRSVSWYQQTPGQGLQFLFEYFSETQRNKGNFPGRFSGRQFSNSRSEMNVSTLELGDSALYLCASSFSDTEAFFGQGTRLTVV.

The chain joins TRBV10-3 to TRBJ2-1; D is perhaps TRBD1 (6 bases). This CDR3 comprises 16 residues. V shed 10 bases and J shed 4 bases, with 23 bases lying between them. Per germline, CDR1 ENHRY and CDR2 SYGVKD. CDR3 DNA: TGTGCCACCAGAGATCTGGACAGAGAGGATTACAATGAGCAGTTCTTC. This sequence encodes CATRDLDREDYNEQFF.

The rearrangement uses TRBV19 and TRBJ1-2, with D possibly TRBD1 on 6 matching bases. The V gene lost 0 bases and the J gene lost 3 bases, with 14 bases spanning the gap. The CDR3 is 16 residues long. Germline V CDR1 and CDR2: LNHDA, SQIVND (reference sequence). Here the CDR3 DNA reads TGTGCCAGTAGTATAGACAAACAGGGTCTGGACTATGGCTACACCTTC. It yields the protein CASSIDKQGLDYGYTF.

The gene calls are TRBV4-2 and TRBJ2-7; the match to TRBD2 covers 7 bases. The V and J ends lost 4 bases and 5 bases, in that order; junction bases with no gene match: 8. Germline V gene sequence: CDR1 LGHNA, CDR2 YNFKEQ. The CDR3 spans 14 residues. The CDR3 DNA follows: TGTGCCAGCAGCCGTTCGGGGGGTCTAGACGAGCAGTACTTC. Amino acid sequence: CASSRSGGLDEQYF.

This chain uses TRBV4-1 with TRBJ2-1, with D possibly being TRBD1 (6 bases). CDR1 and CDR2 (germline): MGHRA, YSYEKL. The CDR3 extends over 14 amino acids. V was cut by 4 bases and J by 4 bases, with 11 bases left in between. This CDR3 is CASSPTDRYNEQFF. CDR3 DNA sequence: TGCGCCAGCAGCCCAACTGACAGGTACAATGAGCAGTTCTTC.

The rearrangement uses TRBV28 and TRBJ2-7; possibly TRBD2 for D (5 bases). The CDR3 is made up of 14 amino acids. The V gene's germline CDR1 is MDHEN and CDR2 SYDVKM. V lost 6 bases and J 3 bases, leaving 15 bases between the germline ends. For the CDR3, the DNA is TGTGCCAGCAGCCTCGTTGGGAGCAACTACGAGCAGTACTTC. It translates to CASSLVGSNYEQYF.

This rearrangement joins TRBV9 to TRBJ1-2; D gene uncertain. CDR1 and CDR2 (germline): SGDLS, YYNGEE. The CDR3 contains 12 residues. The germline V and J ends were trimmed by 2 bases and 2 bases, with 4 bases remaining between them. The CDR3 DNA sequence: TGTGCCAGCAGCGTCCACAACTATGGCTACACCTTC. It specifies CASSVHNYGYTF.

This sequence joins TRBV4-3 and TRBJ2-7, with 9 positions matching TRBD2. This CDR3 has 16 residues. With V trimmed by 0 bases and J by 8 bases, 11 bases remained unmatched. Germline V CDR1 and CDR2: LGHNA, YSLEER. As DNA, the CDR3 is TGCGCCAGCAGCCAAGATGAAGGGACTAGCACTGTACAGCAGTACTTC. Its protein is CASSQDEGTSTVQQYF.

This rearrangement joins TRBV27 to TRBJ2-1; 9 bases map to TRBD2. The ends lost 2 bases at V and 6 bases at J; junction bases unmatched: 5. The germline V gene has CDR1 MNHEY and CDR2 SMNVEV (reference sequence). The CDR3 is 15 residues long. The CDR3 reads CASSLTRGGLNEQFF. The CDR3 bases are TGTGCCAGCAGTTTAACGCGGGGGGGCCTCAATGAGCAGTTCTTC.

For the CDR3, the DNA is TGCGCCAGCAGCCAAGCCCCCAGAGGACAGTCCGAGCAGTACTTC. As protein: CASSQAPRGQSEQYF. V gene TRBV4-1 combines with J gene TRBJ2-7; weak D call: TRBD1 (6 bases). V lost 1 base and J lost 6, with 16 bases in between. CDR3 length equals 15 residues. Germline lookup yields CDR1 MGHRA and CDR2 YSYEKL.

CDR3 DNA: TGTGCCAGCAGTTACTCGATTGCCCACGAGCAGTACTTC. It translates to CASSYSIAHEQYF. The rearrangement joins TRBV6-5 to TRBJ2-7; D not resolved. Germline V gives CDR1 MNHEY, CDR2 SVGAGI. The CDR3 spans 13 residues. V shed 0 bases and J shed 5 bases, with 8 bases lying between them.

This clone appeared a single time. V and J are TRBV4-2 and TRBJ1-1, with D tentatively TRBD1 (5 bases). CDR3 length: 13 residues. Trimming left V 2 bases short and J 11 bases short, with 15 bases between. From germline, CDR1 is LGHNA and CDR2 YNFKEQ. The CDR3 sequence is CASSQNWGSLAFF. The CDR3 DNA reads TGTGCCAGCAGCCAAAACTGGGGGAGCCTGGCTTTCTTT.

This clone appeared a single time. The rearrangement joins TRBV6-5 to TRBJ1-2; maybe TRBD1 (5 bases). The V end was cut by 2 bases, the J end by 12 bases, with 10 bases between. The CDR3 length is 11 residues. Germline CDR1 MNHEY, CDR2 SVGAGI. The CDR3 DNA reads TGTGCCAGCAGTTACGGGGCAGAAGACACCTTC. Translated, it gives CASSYGAEDTF.

The chain combines TRBV9 with TRBJ2-5; 12 nucleotides match TRBD2. This CDR3 comprises 15 residues. Germline CDR1 and CDR2: SGDLS and YYNGEE. Trimming at V came to 3 bases and at J to 5 bases, leaving 5 bases not matched to a gene. The CDR3 region is CASSASGGAGETQYF. The CDR3 DNA reads as TGTGCCAGCAGCGCTAGCGGGGGGGCAGGGGAGACCCAGTACTTC.

V and J are TRBV4-1 and TRBJ1-5, with D uncertain. V shed 2 bases and J shed 0 bases, with 14 bases lying between them. The CDR3 contains 17 residues. Germline loops: CDR1 MGHRA, CDR2 YSYEKL. The CDR3 DNA follows: TGCGCCAGCAGCCAATCGGTTTGGGCAGATAGCAATCAGCCCCAGCATTTT. It yields the protein CASSQSVWADSNQPQHF.